This T cell receptor (beta chain) was sequenced during a study of shared clonotypes between healthy human individuals. CDR1 is MNHEY and CDR2 is SVGAGI in the germline V gene. Losses at the gene ends were 5 bases for V and 0 bases for J; bases not matched to a gene: 4. CDR3 length equals 15 residues. The table came from immunoSEQ multiplex PCR; TCRdb's copy has only in-frame clones and leaves some out. Among around 600,000 clones listed, 97% were seen once. The receptor comes from a woman aged 25 to 39 in good health. Sequencing used naive CD4+ T cells sorted from blood. Subset reported: CD45RA+ positively selected. The rearrangement links TRBV6-5 to TRBJ1-5, with 7 nucleotides matching TRBD1. DNA for the CDR3: TGTGCCAGCAGTCGGGACAGACATAGCAATCAGCCCCAGCATTTT. It specifies CASSRDRHSNQPQHF.